The 23 T cell receptor beta chains given below trace back to one sample, sequenced in a study of a mutant IDH1 vaccine in newly diagnosed glioma. Noted time point: baseline, week 1 (first vaccination visit). As for treatment: pre-vaccination baseline after standard-of-care therapy. Produced via immunoSEQ multiplex PCR; TCRdb's table is partial and in-frame only. The table has tens of thousands of clones, around 90% seen once. The sequencing here drew on PBMCs, taken from a glioma patient treated with radiotherapy, temozolomide or both. The source is a man aged 50-59 years with glioma.

This clone was seen just once. This chain connects TRBV15 to TRBJ2-5; 8 bases align to TRBD1. After removal of 0 bases from V and 9 bases from J, the junction contained 6 bases not matched to a gene. The length of the CDR3 is 14 residues. Germline CDR1 and CDR2: LNHNV and YYDKDF (reference sequence). CDR3 region: CATSRDGQGSAQYF. The CDR3, as DNA: TGTGCCACCAGCAGAGATGGACAGGGAAGTGCCCAGTACTTC.

The J gene is TRBJ1-1, the V gene TRBV6-6, with a possible D match to TRBD1 (5 bases). This CDR3 contains 12 residues. The V gene's germline CDR1 is MNHNY and CDR2 SVGAGI (reference sequence). Trimming took 5 bases from V and 8 from J, leaving 12 bases between them. The CDR3 spells CASSTPWGEAFF. CDR3 bases: TGTGCCAGCAGTACACCATGGGGGGAAGCTTTCTTT.

The rearrangement uses TRBV15 and TRBJ1-2; 8 positions match TRBD1. In germline, CDR1 is LNHNV, CDR2 YYDKDF (reference sequence). The CDR3 contains 17 residues. V dropped 5 bases and J dropped 5; count of bases not matched to a gene: 16. CDR3 region: CATSSHRTRTGRYGYTF. CDR3 DNA sequence: TGTGCCACCAGCTCCCACCGAACTCGGACAGGGCGGTATGGCTACACCTTC.

There are a few counts of this clone. This chain uses TRBV15 with TRBJ2-3; perhaps D is TRBD1 or TRBD2 (5 bases each). The germline V gene has CDR1 LNHNV and CDR2 YYDKDF (reference sequence). V gave up 3 bases and J gave up 1 base, with 8 bases separating them. The length of the CDR3 is 14 residues. CDR3 sequence (DNA): TGTGCCACCAGCAGGGGGACCCGCACAGATACGCAGTATTTT. Translating it yields CATSRGTRTDTQYF.

The chain uses TRBV7-9 and TRBJ1-1; D perhaps matches TRBD1 (5 bases). This CDR3 is built from 15 residues. Trimming removed 2 bases from V and 6 bases from J, with 16 bases in between. CDR1 is SEHNR, CDR2 FQNEAQ, per germline (reference sequence). In DNA form, the CDR3 reads TGTGCCAGCAGCTTACTATGGGGGGAATATGCTGAAGCTTTCTTT. Translation: CASSLLWGEYAEAFF.

The rearrangement uses TRBV27 and TRBJ2-7; 10 bases agree with TRBD2. Germline V gene data show CDR1 as MNHEY and CDR2 as SMNVEV (reference sequence). The CDR3 has 15 amino acids. The J segment lost 1 base and the V segment lost 3 bases, leaving 3 bases of the junction unmatched. CDR3 region: CASSFGLAESYEQYF. In DNA form, the CDR3 reads TGTGCCAGCAGTTTTGGACTAGCGGAGTCCTACGAGCAGTACTTC.

The chain couples TRBV4-1 to TRBJ2-1, with 8 bases identical to TRBD2. The CDR3 covers 15 residues. Germline trimming cut 1 base from V and 9 bases from J; bases unmatched to any gene: 8. The germline CDR1 and CDR2 sequences are MGHRA and YSYEKL. CDR3 amino acids: CASSQVSERGSEQFF. The CDR3 bases are TGCGCCAGCAGCCAAGTGTCGGAGCGGGGGAGTGAGCAGTTCTTC.

The gene calls are TRBV7-8 and TRBJ2-5; 10 bases map to TRBD2. The trim removed 1 base at V and 5 bases at J, leaving 10 bases unmatched. The CDR3 is 17 amino acids. Germline values: CDR1 SGHVS, CDR2 FQNEAQ. The CDR3 reads CASSLGWLAGVGETQYF. In DNA form, the CDR3 reads TGTGCCAGCAGCTTAGGTTGGCTAGCGGGGGTAGGGGAGACCCAGTACTTC.

The J gene is TRBJ2-1, the V gene TRBV29-1, with TRBD2 as a possible D gene (5 bases). Germline loops: CDR1 SQVTM, CDR2 ANQGSEA. The CDR3 covers 12 residues. V was clipped by 8 bases and J by 1 base, with 9 bases between them. The CDR3 is CSSGISYNEQFF. CDR3 bases: TGCAGCTCCGGGATTTCCTACAATGAGCAGTTCTTC.

This clone was recorded a few times. This chain uses TRBV25-1 with TRBJ1-3; D unclear. The V end was cut by 3 bases, the J end by 15 bases, with 15 bases between. Germline CDR1 MGHDK, CDR2 SYGVNS. The CDR3 sequence is 12 residues long. The chain's CDR3 is CASSDETRPRYF. CDR3 nucleotide sequence: TGTGCCAGCAGTGATGAGACGCGGCCGAGATATTTT.

This clone was seen a handful of times. The V gene is TRBV29-1, the J gene TRBJ2-7, with 7 nucleotides matching TRBD1. CDR1 is SQVTM, CDR2 ANQGSEA, per germline. CDR3 size: 14 residues. The V and J ends lost 5 bases and 1 base, in that order; junction bases with no gene match: 8. The CDR3 DNA reads TGCAGCGTTATGGGGACAGACACTTCCTACGAGCAGTACTTC. It encodes CSVMGTDTSYEQYF.

The chain uses TRBV4-1 and TRBJ2-5, with no clear D. The CDR3 is 12 residues long. Germline loops: CDR1 MGHRA, CDR2 YSYEKL. V was trimmed by 1 base and J by 7 bases, leaving 7 bases between them. CDR3 protein: CASSQVLGTQYF. The CDR3, as DNA: TGCGCCAGCAGCCAAGTCCTCGGGACCCAGTACTTC.

The rearrangement joins TRBV5-6 to TRBJ2-3; possibly TRBD2 for D (5 bases). From germline, CDR1 is SGHDT and CDR2 YYEEEE. The CDR3 runs 13 residues. V lost 1 base, J lost 3 bases, and 6 bases lay in between. CDR3 in amino acids: CASSLRETDTQYF. CDR3 bases: TGTGCCAGCAGCTTGAGGGAGACAGATACGCAGTATTTT.

The gene calls are TRBV2 and TRBJ2-3; 8 nucleotides match TRBD1. V gave up 4 bases and J gave up 4 bases; unmatched junction bases: 7. CDR3 length: 15 residues. The germline CDR1 and CDR2 sequences are SNHLY and FYNNEI. CDR3 DNA sequence: TGTGCCAGCAGTGTTGCAGGGGGCAGGGCAGATACGCAGTATTTT. It specifies CASSVAGGRADTQYF.

The chain carries TRBV6-4 and TRBJ2-6, with D perhaps given as TRBD1 or TRBD2 (5 bases each). The length of the CDR3 is 15 residues. Germline values: CDR1 MRHNA, CDR2 SNTAGT. Trimming removed 2 bases at V and 0 bases at J, with 5 bases between. The CDR3 nucleotides are TGTGCCAGCAGTGACGGGGGCTCTGGGGCCAACGTCCTGACTTTC. Encoded protein: CASSDGGSGANVLTF.

The gene calls are TRBV6-6 and TRBJ2-5, with a possible D match to TRBD1 (6 bases). Germline values: CDR1 MNHNY, CDR2 SVGAGI (reference sequence). V was clipped by 6 bases and J by 2 bases, with 13 bases between them. The length of the CDR3 is 14 residues. CDR3 protein: CASRTQGVQETQYF. The CDR3 bases are TGTGCCAGCAGAACACAGGGAGTTCAAGAGACCCAGTACTTC.

CDR3 sequence: CASGPGNTEAFF. For the CDR3, the DNA is TGTGCCAGCGGCCCCGGGAACACTGAAGCTTTCTTT. The chain uses TRBV6-5 and TRBJ1-1; no firm D call. CDR1 is MNHEY and CDR2 is SVGAGI in the germline V gene. The CDR3 contains 12 residues. Trimming took 8 bases from V and 1 from J, leaving 8 bases between them.

The V gene is TRBV5-8, the J gene TRBJ2-1, with D possibly being TRBD1 (6 bases). The CDR3 spans 16 residues. Germline loops: CDR1 SGHTS, CDR2 YDEGEE. Between the trimmed V and J ends, which lost 2 bases and 1 base, there was a span of 13 bases. The CDR3 spells CASSFAGTTSYNEQFF. The CDR3 DNA is TGTGCCAGCAGCTTTGCCGGGACAACGTCCTACAATGAGCAGTTCTTC.

This chain uses TRBV6-5 with TRBJ2-5; D unclear. CDR3 size: 15 residues. Trimming took 0 bases from V and 1 from J, leaving 9 bases between them. The germline gives CDR1 MNHEY, CDR2 SVGAGI. This CDR3 reads CASSYSSRAQETQYF. CDR3 nucleotide sequence: TGTGCCAGCAGTTACTCTTCCCGGGCCCAAGAGACCCAGTACTTC.

The J gene is TRBJ2-5, the V gene TRBV9; D gene unclear. Germline CDR1 is SGDLS and CDR2 is YYNGEE. There are 13 residues in the CDR3. The ends were cut back, 4 bases at V and 4 bases at J, with 11 bases in the middle. The CDR3 region has the DNA TGTGCCAGCAGCCCCGTCTTCGGAGAGACCCAGTACTTC. Its protein product is CASSPVFGETQYF.

V gene TRBV5-1 combines with J gene TRBJ1-6; D unclear. The germline V and J ends were trimmed by 3 bases and 7 bases, with 8 bases remaining between them. Germline V gene sequence: CDR1 SGHRS, CDR2 YFSETQ. The CDR3 extends over 13 amino acids. The CDR3 here is CASSWTANSPLHF. The CDR3 DNA reads TGCGCCAGCAGCTGGACGGCAAATTCACCCCTCCACTTT.

V gene TRBV2 combines with J gene TRBJ2-7; D is perhaps TRBD1 or TRBD2 (6 bases each). The CDR3 extends over 15 amino acids. Germline V gene sequence: CDR1 SNHLY, CDR2 FYNNEI. The ends were cut back, 8 bases at V and 2 bases at J, with 19 bases in the middle. The CDR3 loop reads CASRRSGASAYEQYF. CDR3 nucleotides: TGTGCCAGCCGAAGGTCGGGGGCCTCCGCCTACGAGCAGTACTTC.

V is TRBV7-8 and J is TRBJ2-1; TRBD2 is a possible D gene (6 bases). Germline CDR1 is SGHVS and CDR2 is FQNEAQ. Deletions cut 1 base from V and 1 base from J, with 8 bases between. The CDR3 extends over 15 amino acids. The chain's CDR3 is CASSLVGGSYNEQFF. The CDR3 bases are TGTGCCAGCAGCTTAGTGGGAGGATCCTACAATGAGCAGTTCTTC.